The clone carrying this TCR beta chain came up a few times. J lost 6 bases, V lost 0 bases, and 6 bases had no gene match. This CDR3 region has 16 residues. Germline-derived CDR1 and CDR2 are SGHRS and YFSETQ. The data were obtained in a study of cytomegalovirus exposure and HLA in healthy donors. PCR employed 60 Vbeta and 13 Jbeta primers. Assay used: immunoSEQ multiplex PCR; TCRdb lists only in-frame clones, some missing. The table has approximately 70,000 clones, about 80% seen once. This receptor was identified in a man between 60 and 75 years old in good health and CMV-seropositive. Sequencing input: PBMCs. The rearrangement uses TRBV5-1 and TRBJ2-1, with TRBD2 identical over 10 bases. The CDR3 is CASSLAASGGTNEQFF. As DNA, the CDR3 is TGCGCCAGCAGCTTGGCCGCTAGCGGGGGAACCAATGAGCAGTTCTTC.